The subject of this entry is one TCR beta chain. Antigen: not known. V was shortened by 0 bases and J by 8 bases, with 16 bases between the two germline ends. CDR1 is LGHNA, CDR2 YSLEER, per germline. The CDR3 is made up of 15 amino acids. These data come from a study of cytomegalovirus exposure and HLA in healthy donors. The study, taken as a whole, reports: Three CMV-associated chains were confirmed in vitro to be specific for CMV antigens. Researchers counted 150 to 200 TCR beta chains as cytomegalovirus-associated.

TCRdb keeps only in-frame clones here, not all; method: immunoSEQ multiplex PCR. The table includes under 300,000 clones, 90% detected once. The TCR sequence derives from a woman between 18 and 29 years old in good health and CMV-seronegative. This chain connects TRBV4-3 to TRBJ1-2, with D maybe TRBD1 (5 bases). Source material: PBMCs. The CDR3, as DNA: TGCGCCAGCAGCCAAGAAGGTAGGGGCGGCCGCGGCTACACCTTC. It is translated as CASSQEGRGGRGYTF.